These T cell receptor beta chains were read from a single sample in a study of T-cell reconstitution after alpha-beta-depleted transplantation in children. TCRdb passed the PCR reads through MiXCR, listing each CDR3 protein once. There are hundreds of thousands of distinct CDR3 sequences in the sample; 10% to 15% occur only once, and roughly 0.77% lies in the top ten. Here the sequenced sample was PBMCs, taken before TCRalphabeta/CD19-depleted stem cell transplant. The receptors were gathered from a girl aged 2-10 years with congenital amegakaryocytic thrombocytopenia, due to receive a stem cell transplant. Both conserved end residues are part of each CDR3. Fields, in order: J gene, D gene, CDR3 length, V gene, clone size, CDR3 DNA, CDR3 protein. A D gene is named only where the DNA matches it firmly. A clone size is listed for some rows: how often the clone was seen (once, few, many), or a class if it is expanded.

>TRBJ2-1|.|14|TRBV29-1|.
TGCAGCGTTGACAAGGGTTTCGGGTACAATGAGCAGTTCTTC
CSVDKGFGYNEQFF
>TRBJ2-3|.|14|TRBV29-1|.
TGCAGCGTTAGGTCGGAAACTAGCACAGATACGCAGTATTTT
CSVRSETSTDTQYF
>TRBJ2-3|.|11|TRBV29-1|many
TGCAGCGGCACGGGCACAGATACGCAGTATTTT
CSGTGTDTQYF
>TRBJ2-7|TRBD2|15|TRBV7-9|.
TGTGCCAGCAGCCCAAGGCGACTAGCGGGAGCCGAGCAGTACTTC
CASSPRRLAGAEQYF
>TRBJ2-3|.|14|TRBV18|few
TGTGCCAGCTCACTGGGGGACACCACAGATACGCAGTATTTT
CASSLGDTTDTQYF
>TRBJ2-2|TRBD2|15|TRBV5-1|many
TGCGCCAGCAGCTTGGTGACTAGCGGTACCGGGGAGCTGTTTTTT
CASSLVTSGTGELFF
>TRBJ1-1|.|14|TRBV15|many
TGTGCCACCAGCAGAGTGGAAACGAACACTGAAGCTTTCTTT
CATSRVETNTEAFF
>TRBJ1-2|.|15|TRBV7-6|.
TGTGCCAGCAGCTTAGCGCGCTACAGCCCTTATGGCTACACCTTC
CASSLARYSPYGYTF
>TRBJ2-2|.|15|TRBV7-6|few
TGTGCCAGCAGCTTAGTTATAACCAACACCGGGGAGCTGTTTTTT
CASSLVITNTGELFF
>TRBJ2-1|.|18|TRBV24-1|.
TGTGCCACCAGTGACTCGAACCACCTCTTAGGCTCCTACAATGAGCAGTTCTTC
CATSDSNHLLGSYNEQFF
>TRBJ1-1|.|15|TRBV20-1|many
TGCAGTGCTAGAGATCATCAGGACAGCGAAAATGAAGCTTTCTTT
CSARDHQDSENEAFF
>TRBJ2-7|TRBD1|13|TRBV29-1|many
TGCAGCGTTAATAGTCAGGGGGCCTACGAGCAGTACTTC
CSVNSQGAYEQYF
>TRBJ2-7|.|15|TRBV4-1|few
TGCGCCAGCAGCCAAGGTCGACAGACTGACTACGAGCAGTACTTC
CASSQGRQTDYEQYF
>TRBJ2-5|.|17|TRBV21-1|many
TGTGCCAGCAGCTCGCGACTAGCGGGAGTGAGGCAAGAGACCCAGTACTTC
CASSSRLAGVRQETQYF
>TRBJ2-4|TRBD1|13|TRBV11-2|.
TGTGCCAGCAGTCGACGACAGGGGAACATTCAGTACTTC
CASSRRQGNIQYF
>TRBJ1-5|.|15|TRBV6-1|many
TGTGCCAGCAGAAACCAGTACAGGTCCAATCAGCCCCAGCATTTT
CASRNQYRSNQPQHF
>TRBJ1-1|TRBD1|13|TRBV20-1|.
TGCAGTGCTGACCACAGGGGGGGGGCTGAAGCTTTCTTT
CSADHRGGAEAFF
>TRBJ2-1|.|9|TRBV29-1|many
TGCAGCGTTGATAGTGAGCAGTTCTTC
CSVDSEQFF
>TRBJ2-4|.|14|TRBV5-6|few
TGTGCCAGCAGCCACGAATGGACGGATCAGATGCAGTACTTC
CASSHEWTDQMQYF
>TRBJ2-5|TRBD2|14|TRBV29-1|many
TGCAGCGTTGAAATTGCGGGAGGTCAAGAGACCCAGTACTTC
CSVEIAGGQETQYF
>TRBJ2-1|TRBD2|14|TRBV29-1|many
TGCAGCGTTGTTGGGGTTAGCGGGTGGGATGAGCAGTTCTTC
CSVVGVSGWDEQFF
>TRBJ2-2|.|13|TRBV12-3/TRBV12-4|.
TGTGCCAGCAGTTCGATGGGGACCGGGGAGCTGTTTTTT
CASSSMGTGELFF
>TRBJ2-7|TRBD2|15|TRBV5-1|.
TGCGCCAGCAGCGTGAGACTAGCGGCGACCTACGAGCAGTACTTC
CASSVRLAATYEQYF
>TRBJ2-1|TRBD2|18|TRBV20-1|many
TGCAGTGCTAGAGATCCCAGCGGGAGGGCCTCCTCCTACAATGAGCAGTTCTTC
CSARDPSGRASSYNEQFF
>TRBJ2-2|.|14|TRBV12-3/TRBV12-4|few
TGTGCCAGCAGAAAACCGAATGAGGACGGGGAGCTGTTTTTT
CASRKPNEDGELFF
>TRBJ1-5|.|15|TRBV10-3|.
TGTGCCATCAGTGAGGACCCTTATAGCAATCAGCCCCAGCATTTT
CAISEDPYSNQPQHF
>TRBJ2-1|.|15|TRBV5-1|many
TGCGCCAGCAGCATGGGCGACTCCTCCTACAATGAGCAGTTCTTC
CASSMGDSSYNEQFF
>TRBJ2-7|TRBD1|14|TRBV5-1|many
TGCGCCAGCAGCTTAGGACAGGGGGTGAGGGAGCAGTACTTC
CASSLGQGVREQYF
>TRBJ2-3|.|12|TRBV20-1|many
TGCAGTGCTAGCGGGCTAGAGGATACGCAGTATTTT
CSASGLEDTQYF
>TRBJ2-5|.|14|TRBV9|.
TGTGCCAGCAGCGTAGTCGGGGAGTGGGAGACCCAGTACTTC
CASSVVGEWETQYF
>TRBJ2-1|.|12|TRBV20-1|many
TGCAGTGCTAGAGAGTCTTTTGATGAGCAGTTCTTC
CSARESFDEQFF
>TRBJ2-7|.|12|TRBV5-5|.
TGTGCCAGCAGCACCCCACTGGAGGAGCAGTACTTC
CASSTPLEEQYF
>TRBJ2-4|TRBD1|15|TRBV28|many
TGTGCCAGCTTCAGGGGGGACAGGGCGTCCGAACCTAGGTACTTC
CASFRGDRASEPRYF
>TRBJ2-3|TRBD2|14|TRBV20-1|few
TGCAGTGCTCTAGCGGCGTCTAGCACAGATACGCAGTATTTT
CSALAASSTDTQYF
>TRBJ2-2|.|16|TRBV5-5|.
TGTGCCAGCAGTTTTCGACCGGGACAAAACACCGGGGAGCTGTTTTTT
CASSFRPGQNTGELFF
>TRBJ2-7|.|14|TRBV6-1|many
TGTGCCAGCAGAAACATCAGGGGCGACTACGAGCAGTACTTC
CASRNIRGDYEQYF
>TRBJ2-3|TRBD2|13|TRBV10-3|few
TGTGCCAACGCAGCGGCGGGAGGAGATACGCAGTATTTT
CANAAAGGDTQYF
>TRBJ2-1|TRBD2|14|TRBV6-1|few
TGTGCCAGCAAGACGGGAGGGCCTCACAATGAGCAGTTCTTC
CASKTGGPHNEQFF
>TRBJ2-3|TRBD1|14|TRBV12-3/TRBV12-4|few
TGTGCCAGCACCGAACAGGGGATGAGAGATACGCAGTATTTT
CASTEQGMRDTQYF
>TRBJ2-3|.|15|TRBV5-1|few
TGCGCCAGCAGCTTGGCCCCACCTAGCACAGATACGCAGTATTTT
CASSLAPPSTDTQYF
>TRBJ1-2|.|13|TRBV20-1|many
TGCAGTGCTAGACTGCAATCTTACTATGGCTACACCTTC
CSARLQSYYGYTF
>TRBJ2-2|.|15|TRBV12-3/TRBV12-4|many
TGTGCCAGCAGCCCACGCGAGAGGGAAACCGGGGAGCTGTTTTTT
CASSPRERETGELFF
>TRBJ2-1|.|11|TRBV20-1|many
TGCAGTGCCCTAGCCCCCAATGAGCAGTTCTTC
CSALAPNEQFF
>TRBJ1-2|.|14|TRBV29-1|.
TGCAGCGTTGAAGAGGGGGCTAGAGGGTATGGCTACACCTTC
CSVEEGARGYGYTF
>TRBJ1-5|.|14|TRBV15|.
TGTGCCACCAGCAGAGATAAAGGTGGGCAGCCCCAGCATTTT
CATSRDKGGQPQHF
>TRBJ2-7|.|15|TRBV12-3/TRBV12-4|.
TGTGCCAGCAGTTTCGGGGATAGGCCGACCTACGAGCAGTACTTC
CASSFGDRPTYEQYF
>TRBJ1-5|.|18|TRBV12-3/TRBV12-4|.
TGTACCAGCAGTTCGGAGGACCGGGACACCTATAGCAATCAGCCCCAGCATTTT
CTSSSEDRDTYSNQPQHF